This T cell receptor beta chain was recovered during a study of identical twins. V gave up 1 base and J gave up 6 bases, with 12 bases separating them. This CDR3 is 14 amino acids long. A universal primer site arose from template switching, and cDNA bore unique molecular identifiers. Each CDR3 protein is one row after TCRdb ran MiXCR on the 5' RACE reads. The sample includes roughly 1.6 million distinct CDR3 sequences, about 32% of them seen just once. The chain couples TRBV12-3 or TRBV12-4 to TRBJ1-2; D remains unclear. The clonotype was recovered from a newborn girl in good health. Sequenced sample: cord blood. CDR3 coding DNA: TGTGCCAGCAGTTTAGATGGCAGGCTTAATGGCTACACCTTC. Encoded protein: CASSLDGRLNGYTF.